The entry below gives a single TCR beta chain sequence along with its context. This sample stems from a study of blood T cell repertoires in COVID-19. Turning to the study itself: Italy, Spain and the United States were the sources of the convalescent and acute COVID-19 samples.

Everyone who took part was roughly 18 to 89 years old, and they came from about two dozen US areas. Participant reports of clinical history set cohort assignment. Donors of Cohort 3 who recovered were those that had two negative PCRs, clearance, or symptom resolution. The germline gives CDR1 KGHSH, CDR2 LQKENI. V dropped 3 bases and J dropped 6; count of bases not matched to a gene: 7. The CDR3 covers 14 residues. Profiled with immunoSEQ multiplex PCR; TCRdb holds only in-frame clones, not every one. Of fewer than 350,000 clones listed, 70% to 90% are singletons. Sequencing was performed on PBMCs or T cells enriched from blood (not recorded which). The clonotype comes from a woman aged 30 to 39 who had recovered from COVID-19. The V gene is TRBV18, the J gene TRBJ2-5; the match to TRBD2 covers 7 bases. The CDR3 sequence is CASSPGGSGKTQYF. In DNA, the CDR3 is TGTGCCAGCTCACCCGGGGGGTCTGGAAAGACCCAGTACTTC.